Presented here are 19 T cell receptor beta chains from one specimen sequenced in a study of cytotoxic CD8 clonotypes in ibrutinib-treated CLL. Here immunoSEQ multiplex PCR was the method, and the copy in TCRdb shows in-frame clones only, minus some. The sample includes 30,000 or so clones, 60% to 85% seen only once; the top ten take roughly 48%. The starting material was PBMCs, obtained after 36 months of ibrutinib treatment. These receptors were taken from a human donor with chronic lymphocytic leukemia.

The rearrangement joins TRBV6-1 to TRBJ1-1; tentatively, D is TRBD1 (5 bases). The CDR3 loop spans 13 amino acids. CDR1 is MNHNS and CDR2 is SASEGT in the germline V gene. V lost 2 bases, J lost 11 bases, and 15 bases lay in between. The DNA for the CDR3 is TGTGCCAGCAGTGAACGGAACGTGAGGGACGCTTTCTTT. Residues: CASSERNVRDAFF.

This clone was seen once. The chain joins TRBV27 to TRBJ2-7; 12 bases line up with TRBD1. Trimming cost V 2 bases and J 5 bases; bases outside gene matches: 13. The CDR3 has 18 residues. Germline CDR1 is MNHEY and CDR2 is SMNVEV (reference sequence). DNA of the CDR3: TGTGCCAGCAGTTTAACCCCTTCTGGGACAGGGGGCTTCAACGAGCAGTACTTC. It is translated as CASSLTPSGTGGFNEQYF.

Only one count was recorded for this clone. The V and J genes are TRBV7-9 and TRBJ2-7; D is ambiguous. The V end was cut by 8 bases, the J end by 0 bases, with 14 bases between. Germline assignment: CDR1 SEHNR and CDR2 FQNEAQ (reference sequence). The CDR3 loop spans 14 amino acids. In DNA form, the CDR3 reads TGTGCCAGCGCTCATACCACAGTCTCCTACGAGCAGTACTTC. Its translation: CASAHTTVSYEQYF.

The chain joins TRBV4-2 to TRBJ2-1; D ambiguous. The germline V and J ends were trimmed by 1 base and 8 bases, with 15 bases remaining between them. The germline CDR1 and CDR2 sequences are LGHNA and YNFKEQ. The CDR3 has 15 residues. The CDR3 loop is CASSQAPRDMDEQFF. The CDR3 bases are TGTGCCAGCAGCCAAGCCCCTAGGGATATGGATGAGCAGTTCTTC.

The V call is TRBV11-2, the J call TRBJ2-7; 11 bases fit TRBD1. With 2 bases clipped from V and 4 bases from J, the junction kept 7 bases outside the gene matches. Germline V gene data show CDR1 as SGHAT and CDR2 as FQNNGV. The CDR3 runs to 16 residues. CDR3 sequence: CASSLKRTGGGYEQYF. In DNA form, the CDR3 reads TGTGCCAGCAGCTTAAAGAGGACAGGGGGCGGGTACGAGCAGTACTTC.

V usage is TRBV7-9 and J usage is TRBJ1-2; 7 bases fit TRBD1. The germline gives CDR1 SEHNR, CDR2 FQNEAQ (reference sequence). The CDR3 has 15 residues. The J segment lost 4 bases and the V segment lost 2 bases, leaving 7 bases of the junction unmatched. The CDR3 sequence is CASSLSQGVAYGYTF. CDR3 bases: TGTGCCAGCAGCTTAAGCCAGGGGGTTGCCTATGGCTACACCTTC.

CDR3 nucleotide sequence: TGTGCCAGTAGCGGAATGGCGGAGGGCTACACCTTC. It is translated as CASSGMAEGYTF. The chain combines TRBV19 with TRBJ1-2; D is undetermined. The length of the CDR3 is 12 residues. V lost 6 bases and J 8 bases, leaving 13 bases between the germline ends. Germline CDR1 and CDR2: LNHDA and SQIVND (reference sequence).

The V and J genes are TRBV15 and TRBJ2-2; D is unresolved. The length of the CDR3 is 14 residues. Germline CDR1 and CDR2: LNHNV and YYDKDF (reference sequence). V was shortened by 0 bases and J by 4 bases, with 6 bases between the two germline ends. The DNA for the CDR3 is TGTGCCACCAGCAGAGATAGGGTCACCGGGGAGCTGTTTTTT. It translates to CATSRDRVTGELFF.

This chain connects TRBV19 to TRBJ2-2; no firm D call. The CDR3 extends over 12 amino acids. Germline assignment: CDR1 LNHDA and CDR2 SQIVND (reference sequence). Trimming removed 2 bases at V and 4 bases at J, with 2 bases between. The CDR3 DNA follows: TGTGCCAGTAGTATACTCACCGGGGAGCTGTTTTTT. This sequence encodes CASSILTGELFF.

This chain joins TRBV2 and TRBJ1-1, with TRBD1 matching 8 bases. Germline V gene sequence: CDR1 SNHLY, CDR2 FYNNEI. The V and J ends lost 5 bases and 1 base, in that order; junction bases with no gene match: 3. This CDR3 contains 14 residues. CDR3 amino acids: CASSNDRGNTEAFF. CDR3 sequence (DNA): TGTGCCAGCAGTAACGACAGGGGGAACACTGAAGCTTTCTTT.

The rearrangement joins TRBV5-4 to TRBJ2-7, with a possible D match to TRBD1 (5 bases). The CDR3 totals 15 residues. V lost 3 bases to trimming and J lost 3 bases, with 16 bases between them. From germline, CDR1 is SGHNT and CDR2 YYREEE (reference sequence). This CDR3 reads CASSSAAGHFYEQYF. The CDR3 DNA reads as TGTGCCAGCAGCTCTGCGGCTGGACACTTCTACGAGCAGTACTTC.

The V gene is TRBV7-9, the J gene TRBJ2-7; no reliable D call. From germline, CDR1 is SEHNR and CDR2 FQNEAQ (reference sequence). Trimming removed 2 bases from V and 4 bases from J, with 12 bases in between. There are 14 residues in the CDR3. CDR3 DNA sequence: TGTGCCAGCAGCTTAATGGGGTTTCAGTACGAGCAGTACTTC. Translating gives CASSLMGFQYEQYF.

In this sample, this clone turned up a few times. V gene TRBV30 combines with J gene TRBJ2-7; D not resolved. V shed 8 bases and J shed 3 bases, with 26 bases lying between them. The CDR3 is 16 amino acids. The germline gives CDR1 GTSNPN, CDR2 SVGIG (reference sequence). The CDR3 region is CAGPGPTSERSYEQYF. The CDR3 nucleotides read TGTGCCGGGCCCGGGCCTACCTCGGAAAGGAGCTACGAGCAGTACTTC.

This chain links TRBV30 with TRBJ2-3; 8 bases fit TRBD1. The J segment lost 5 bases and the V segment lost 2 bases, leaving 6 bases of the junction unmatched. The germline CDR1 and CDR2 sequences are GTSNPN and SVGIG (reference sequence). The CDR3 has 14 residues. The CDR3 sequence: CAWSRQGAIDTQYF. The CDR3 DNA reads TGTGCCTGGAGTAGGCAGGGGGCTATAGATACGCAGTATTTT.

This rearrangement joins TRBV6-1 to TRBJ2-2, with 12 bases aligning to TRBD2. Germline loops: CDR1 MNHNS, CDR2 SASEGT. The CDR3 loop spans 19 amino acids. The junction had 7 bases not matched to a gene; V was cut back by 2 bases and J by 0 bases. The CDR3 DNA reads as TGTGCCAGCAGTGAACTGATACTAGCGGGGGGTTCGAACACCGGGGAGCTGTTTTTT. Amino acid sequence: CASSELILAGGSNTGELFF.

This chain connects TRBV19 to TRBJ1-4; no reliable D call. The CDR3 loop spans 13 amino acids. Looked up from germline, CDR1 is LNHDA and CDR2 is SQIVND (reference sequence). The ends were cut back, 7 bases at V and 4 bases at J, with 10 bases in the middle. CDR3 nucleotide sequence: TGTGCCAGTACCCTCTCCTTTAATGAAAAACTGTTTTTT. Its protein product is CASTLSFNEKLFF.

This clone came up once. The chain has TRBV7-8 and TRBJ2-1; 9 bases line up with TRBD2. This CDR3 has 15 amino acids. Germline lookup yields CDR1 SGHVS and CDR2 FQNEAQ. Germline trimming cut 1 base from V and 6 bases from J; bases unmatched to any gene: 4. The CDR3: CASSLGGGAINEQFF. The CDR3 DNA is TGTGCCAGCAGCTTAGGCGGGGGGGCAATCAATGAGCAGTTCTTC.

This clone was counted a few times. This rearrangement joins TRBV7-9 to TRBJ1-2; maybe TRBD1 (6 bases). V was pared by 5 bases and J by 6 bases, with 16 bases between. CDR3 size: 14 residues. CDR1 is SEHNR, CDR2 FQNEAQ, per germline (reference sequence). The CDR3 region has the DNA TGTGCCAGCAGCCCGGGAGACAGGTTCAATGGCTACACCTTC. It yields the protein CASSPGDRFNGYTF.

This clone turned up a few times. CDR3 bases: TGTGCCAGCAGCTTAGCGGGAGGGCGAGGCTACGAGCAGTACTTC. It encodes CASSLAGGRGYEQYF. V usage is TRBV7-9 and J usage is TRBJ2-7; 7 nucleotides align to TRBD2. This CDR3 contains 15 residues. The J segment lost 3 bases and the V segment lost 0 bases, leaving 5 bases of the junction unmatched. Germline loops: CDR1 SEHNR, CDR2 FQNEAQ (reference sequence).